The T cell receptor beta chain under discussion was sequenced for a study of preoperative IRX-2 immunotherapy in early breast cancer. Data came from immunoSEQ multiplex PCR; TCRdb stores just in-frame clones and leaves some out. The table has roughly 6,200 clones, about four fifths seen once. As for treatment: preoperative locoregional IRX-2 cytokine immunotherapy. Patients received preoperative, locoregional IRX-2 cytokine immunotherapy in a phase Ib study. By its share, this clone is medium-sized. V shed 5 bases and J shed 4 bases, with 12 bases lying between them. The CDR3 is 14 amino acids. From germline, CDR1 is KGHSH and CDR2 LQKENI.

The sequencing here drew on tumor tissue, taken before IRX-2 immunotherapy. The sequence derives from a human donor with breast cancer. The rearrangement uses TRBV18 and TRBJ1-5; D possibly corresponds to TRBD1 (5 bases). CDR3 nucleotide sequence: TGTGCCAGCTCATTCGCGGGGGGGAATCAGCCCCAGCATTTT. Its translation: CASSFAGGNQPQHF. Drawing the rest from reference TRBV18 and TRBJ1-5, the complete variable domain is NAGVMQNPRHLVRRRGQEARLRCSPMKGHSHVYWYRQLPEEGLKFMVYLQKENIIDESGMPKERFSAEFPKEGPSILRIQQVVRGDSAAYFCASSFAGGNQPQHFGDGTRLSIL.